The 31 T cell receptor beta chains reported below all come from one sample, sequenced in a study of OX40 agonist ivuxolimab in advanced cancers. The table came from immunoSEQ multiplex PCR; TCRdb's copy has only in-frame clones and leaves some out. This sample has 65,000 to 70,000 clones, with almost 90% found just once. Material: CD4+ or CD8+ T cells sorted from blood, obtained in a trial of the OX40 agonist ivuxolimab. All receptors come from an adult with an advanced solid tumor such as melanoma, head and neck, liver or kidney cancer.

The chain couples TRBV5-1 to TRBJ1-6, with no clear D. Germline CDR1 is SGHRS and CDR2 is YFSETQ. The CDR3 has 14 amino acids. Between the trimmed V and J ends, which lost 0 bases and 6 bases, there was a span of 7 bases. Written as DNA, the CDR3 is TGCGCCAGCAGCTTGGGCATAAGTAATTCACCCCTCCACTTT. Its protein product is CASSLGISNSPLHF.

The genes are TRBV2 and TRBJ2-7; 10 nucleotides line up with TRBD1. This CDR3 has 13 residues. V lost 9 bases and J lost 7; bases outside the gene matches: 9. Germline CDR1 SNHLY, CDR2 FYNNEI. DNA for the CDR3: TGTGCCAGTCTTAGACAGGGGGCGCAGGAGCAGTACTTC. Residues: CASLRQGAQEQYF.

The rearrangement joins TRBV2 to TRBJ2-7; a possible D gene is TRBD2 (6 bases). CDR1 is SNHLY and CDR2 is FYNNEI in the germline V gene. The V end lost 6 bases, the J end lost 3 bases, and 15 bases lay between the germline ends. CDR3 size: 14 residues. The DNA of the CDR3 is TGTGCCAGCAGCCGGGAGACAAAGTACTACGAGCAGTACTTC. Residues: CASSRETKYYEQYF.

The chain joins TRBV5-1 to TRBJ2-3, with 8 bases identical to TRBD2. J lost 2 bases, V lost 4 bases, and 6 bases had no gene match. Germline assignment: CDR1 SGHRS and CDR2 YFSETQ. The CDR3 has 15 residues. The CDR3 coding sequence is TGCGCCAGCAGCCTAATAGCGGGGACCACAGATACGCAGTATTTT. Amino acids: CASSLIAGTTDTQYF.

The genes are TRBV4-3 and TRBJ1-2; the D gene is possibly TRBD1 (5 bases). Germline lookup yields CDR1 LGHNA and CDR2 YSLEER. The CDR3 consists of 16 residues. Trimming shortened V by 5 bases and J by 4 bases, and 20 bases separated the two germline ends. The CDR3 loop is CASSVRTGEGIYGYTF. The DNA for the CDR3 is TGCGCCAGCAGCGTACGAACGGGGGAGGGGATCTATGGCTACACCTTC.

This sequence joins TRBV10-1 and TRBJ1-2; 7 nucleotides line up with TRBD1. The CDR3 covers 15 residues. V was clipped by 10 bases and J by 7 bases; unmatched bases: 18. The germline gives CDR1 WNHNN, CDR2 SYGVQD (reference sequence). As DNA, the CDR3 is TGCGCCACAGACCGTGGAGAACAGGGGCCCGGTGGCTACACCTTC. It specifies CATDRGEQGPGGYTF.

The chain recombines TRBV11-1 with TRBJ2-1, with 7 nucleotides matching TRBD1. The CDR3 is 15 amino acids. CDR1 SGHAT and CDR2 FQDESV come from the germline V gene (reference sequence). Unmatched junction bases numbered 9, after V lost 5 bases and J lost 5 bases. CDR3 in DNA: TGTGCCAGCAGCGCCCAAAGGACAGGCCACAATGAGCAGTTCTTC. Translation gives CASSAQRTGHNEQFF.

This clone has more than one count but fewer than ten. This chain connects TRBV5-1 to TRBJ1-5; the D is unclear. Germline lookup yields CDR1 SGHRS and CDR2 YFSETQ. CDR3 length: 15 amino acids. V gave up 4 bases and J gave up 0 bases, with 11 bases separating them. CDR3 sequence (DNA): TGCGCCAGCAGCGTGGACGGAACTAGCAATCAGCCCCAGCATTTT. This translates into CASSVDGTSNQPQHF.

This clone was seen only a few times. The chain couples TRBV19 to TRBJ2-7; the D call may be TRBD1 or TRBD2 (5 bases each). The CDR3 has 12 residues. Germline V gives CDR1 LNHDA, CDR2 SQIVND (reference sequence). V was shortened by 7 bases and J by 5 bases, with 12 bases between the two germline ends. This CDR3 is CASNSRDHEQYF. CDR3 DNA sequence: TGTGCCAGTAACAGCAGGGACCACGAGCAGTACTTC.

V gene TRBV27 combines with J gene TRBJ1-6; TRBD1 might be the D (5 bases). This CDR3 has 15 residues. CDR1 MNHEY and CDR2 SMNVEV come from the germline V gene (reference sequence). V lost 10 bases and J lost 9, with 22 bases in between. The chain's CDR3 is CATTPRGQRGSPLHF. In nucleotides, the CDR3 is TGTGCCACGACCCCGCGGGGCCAGAGAGGTTCACCCCTCCACTTT.

V gene TRBV30 combines with J gene TRBJ1-1; 9 bases agree with TRBD1. J gave up 5 bases and V 2 bases, and 6 bases lay outside the gene matches. Germline CDR1 is GTSNPN and CDR2 is SVGIG (reference sequence). There are 14 residues in the CDR3. The CDR3 region is CAWSRGQGWTEAFF. DNA for the CDR3: TGTGCCTGGAGTAGGGGACAGGGATGGACTGAAGCTTTCTTT.

The chain uses TRBV28 and TRBJ2-3, with 9 bases lining up with TRBD2. The V gene end was trimmed by 5 bases and the J gene end by 4 bases; junction bases not matched to a gene: 4. Germline CDR1 MDHEN, CDR2 SYDVKM. The CDR3 sequence is 14 residues long. In DNA, the CDR3 is TGTGCCAGCAGTGGCGGGAGGGGGTCAGATACGCAGTATTTT. Translated: CASSGGRGSDTQYF.

This chain joins TRBV18 and TRBJ2-2; D might be TRBD2 (6 bases). Per the germline V gene, CDR1 is KGHSH and CDR2 is LQKENI. The CDR3 loop spans 18 amino acids. The V end lost 4 bases, the J end lost 1 base, and 19 bases lay between the germline ends. CDR3 sequence: CASSLLRAGLMNTGELFF. The CDR3 DNA reads TGTGCCAGCTCACTTTTACGGGCGGGACTGATGAACACCGGGGAGCTGTTTTTT. The variable domain in full, completed from reference TRBV18 and TRBJ2-2, reads NAGVMQNPRHLVRRRGQEARLRCSPMKGHSHVYWYRQLPEEGLKFMVYLQKENIIDESGMPKERFSAEFPKEGPSILRIQQVVRGDSAAYFCASSLLRAGLMNTGELFFGEGSRLTVL.

The chain's CDR3 is CASSRGGAPYYYGYTF. DNA of the CDR3: TGTGCCAGCAGCCGAGGCGGAGCGCCTTACTACTATGGCTACACCTTC. V is TRBV28 and J is TRBJ1-2; no clear D gene. V lost 6 bases, J lost 3 bases, and 20 bases lay in between. The CDR3 has 16 residues. Germline CDR1 and CDR2: MDHEN and SYDVKM.

This clone was seen just once. J is TRBJ1-4 and V is TRBV28; TRBD1 might be the D (5 bases). In germline, CDR1 is MDHEN, CDR2 SYDVKM. CDR3 length: 14 amino acids. V was cut by 10 bases and J by 7 bases, with 19 bases left in between. The CDR3 coding sequence is TGTGCCACCTCTGGGGGATCGGCCGGTGAAAAACTGTTTTTT. Amino acids: CATSGGSAGEKLFF.

The gene calls are TRBV11-3 and TRBJ2-1; tentatively, D is TRBD1 (7 bases). The CDR3 runs to 15 residues. Looked up from germline, CDR1 is SGHNT and CDR2 is YENEEA. Trimming took 1 base from V and 7 from J, leaving 14 bases between them. The CDR3 is CASSLGQGEANEQFF. The DNA of the CDR3 is TGTGCCAGCAGCTTAGGGCAGGGGGAGGCAAATGAGCAGTTCTTC.

V usage is TRBV7-2 and J usage is TRBJ2-2; unclear D gene. The CDR3 runs 15 residues. V was cut by 1 base and J by 4 bases, with 10 bases left in between. Germline V CDR1 and CDR2: SGHTA, FQGNSA. Here the CDR3 DNA reads TGTGCCAGCAGCTTAGGTGGATCCCCCACCGGGGAGCTGTTTTTT. Amino acid sequence: CASSLGGSPTGELFF.

The chain couples TRBV19 to TRBJ2-7; 9 nucleotides line up with TRBD2. Germline loops: CDR1 LNHDA, CDR2 SQIVND (reference sequence). The V gene end was trimmed by 0 bases and the J gene end by 4 bases; junction bases not matched to a gene: 4. The CDR3 is 15 amino acids. The CDR3 reads CASSIDLAGTYEQYF. CDR3 in DNA: TGTGCCAGTAGTATAGATCTAGCGGGAACTTACGAGCAGTACTTC. Looking up the rest from reference TRBV19 and TRBJ2-7 gives the full variable domain: DGGITQSPKYLFRKEGQNVTLSCEQNLNHDAMYWYRQDPGQGLRLIYYSQIVNDFQKGDIAEGYSVSREKKESFPLTVTSAQKNPTAFYLCASSIDLAGTYEQYFGPGTRLTVT.

The chain links TRBV9 to TRBJ1-2, with 8 bases matching TRBD1. Germline trimming cut 4 bases from V and 8 bases from J; bases unmatched to any gene: 7. The CDR3 contains 13 residues. Germline V CDR1 and CDR2: SGDLS, YYNGEE. The CDR3 spells CASSTRQGSGYTF. The CDR3 DNA is TGTGCCAGCAGCACCCGACAGGGGTCGGGCTACACCTTC.

This clone was seen just once. CDR3 bases: TGTGCCAGCAGCTACAGGACAGGAGGGCGGTTCTTC. This sequence encodes CASSYRTGGRFF. The genes are TRBV7-2 and TRBJ2-1; weak D call: TRBD1 (7 bases). Trimming took off 4 bases at V and 15 bases at J, with 16 bases between the two ends. This CDR3 has 12 residues. CDR1 and CDR2 from the germline V gene are SGHTA and FQGNSA.

The chain has TRBV7-2 and TRBJ2-7; D is undetermined. Trimming shortened V by 5 bases and J by 5 bases, and 19 bases separated the two germline ends. Germline CDR1 and CDR2: SGHTA and FQGNSA. The CDR3 runs to 15 residues. CDR3 loop: CASSNSVSARNEQYF. In DNA, the CDR3 is TGTGCCAGCAGCAACTCGGTCTCAGCGAGGAACGAGCAGTACTTC.

The chain has TRBV10-3 and TRBJ2-1, with TRBD2 matching over 8 bases. Germline lookup yields CDR1 ENHRY and CDR2 SYGVKD. The CDR3 length is 16 residues. V lost 4 bases, J lost 7 bases, and 12 bases stayed unmatched. CDR3 region: CAISAAGTRALNEQFF. Written as DNA, the CDR3 is TGTGCCATCAGTGCGGCCGGGACTAGGGCTTTGAATGAGCAGTTCTTC.

The chain recombines TRBV6-6 with TRBJ2-5, with D tentatively TRBD1 or TRBD2 (5 bases each). This CDR3 has 16 residues. V lost 2 bases to trimming and J lost 1 base, with 14 bases between them. CDR1 and CDR2 (germline): MNHNY, SVGAGI (reference sequence). The CDR3 bases are TGTGCCAGCAGTTACGTCGGGGCGGCCACCCAAGAGACCCAGTACTTC. This encodes CASSYVGAATQETQYF.

This chain links TRBV7-8 with TRBJ2-7; 10 bases match TRBD2. Trimming took 5 bases from V and 6 from J; bases not matched to a gene: 7. Germline CDR1 is SGHVS and CDR2 is FQNEAQ. CDR3 size: 14 residues. CDR3 bases: TGTGCCAGCAGCCGGACTAGCGGTGAGGTCGAGCAGTACTTC. It encodes CASSRTSGEVEQYF.

This clone has at least ten counts. The V and J genes are TRBV2 and TRBJ2-7; 11 bases line up with TRBD2. The CDR3 covers 13 residues. Losses at the gene ends were 8 bases for V and 3 bases for J; bases not matched to a gene: 3. Germline V gene data show CDR1 as SNHLY and CDR2 as FYNNEI. Here the CDR3 reads CASGLAGSYEQYF. CDR3 nucleotides: TGTGCCAGCGGACTAGCGGGTAGCTACGAGCAGTACTTC.

Note on this clone: Germline is not matched at one junction end, which may reflect a read error. The CDR3 DNA sequence: TGTGCCAGCAGCACGGACTATCCCGGGTGGTTC. Its translation: CASSTDYPGWF. The chain couples TRBV11-3 to TRBJ2-7, with D possibly being TRBD2 (6 bases). In germline, CDR1 is SGHNT, CDR2 YENEEA. The CDR3 has 11 amino acids.

The chain joins TRBV7-2 to TRBJ1-5; TRBD1 agrees at 8 bases. The V gene end was trimmed by 0 bases and the J gene end by 7 bases; junction bases not matched to a gene: 8. Germline V gene data show CDR1 as SGHTA and CDR2 as FQGNSA. The CDR3 runs to 16 residues. CDR3 region: CASSLAGQGGRQPQHF. CDR3 DNA: TGTGCCAGCAGCTTAGCAGGACAGGGCGGAAGACAGCCCCAGCATTTT.

The V call is TRBV10-3, the J call TRBJ1-5; D not resolved. Germline V gene lookup returns CDR1 ENHRY and CDR2 SYGVKD. CDR3 length: 15 residues. Trimming stripped 1 base from V and 2 bases from J, with 9 bases between. CDR3 amino acids: CAISEYREGNQPQHF. The CDR3 nucleotides are TGTGCCATCAGTGAGTATAGGGAAGGCAATCAGCCCCAGCATTTT.

This clone was picked up a small number of times. This chain connects TRBV18 to TRBJ1-2; D is unresolved. Deletions cut 2 bases from V and 2 bases from J, with 6 bases between. The CDR3 extends over 13 amino acids. CDR1 KGHSH and CDR2 LQKENI come from the germline V gene. CDR3 sequence: CASSPSTNYGYTF. The CDR3 nucleotides are TGTGCCAGCTCACCATCCACGAACTATGGCTACACCTTC.

This chain uses TRBV10-3 with TRBJ2-1; TRBD2 aligns across 9 bases. Germline loops: CDR1 ENHRY, CDR2 SYGVKD. Trimming at V came to 10 bases and at J to 4 bases, leaving 17 bases not matched to a gene. This CDR3 is built from 17 residues. CDR3 nucleotide sequence: TGTGCCACGCAGGACAGCGGGAGGTCGAAGGGATACAATGAGCAGTTCTTC. Translated, it gives CATQDSGRSKGYNEQFF.

The J gene is TRBJ2-2, the V gene TRBV7-2; unclear D gene. There are 12 residues in the CDR3. Germline assignment: CDR1 SGHTA and CDR2 FQGNSA. With 7 bases removed from V and 2 bases from J, the gap between germline ends came to 5 bases. CDR3 nucleotide sequence: TGTGCCAGCACCCAAAACACCGGGGAGCTGTTTTTT. This sequence encodes CASTQNTGELFF.